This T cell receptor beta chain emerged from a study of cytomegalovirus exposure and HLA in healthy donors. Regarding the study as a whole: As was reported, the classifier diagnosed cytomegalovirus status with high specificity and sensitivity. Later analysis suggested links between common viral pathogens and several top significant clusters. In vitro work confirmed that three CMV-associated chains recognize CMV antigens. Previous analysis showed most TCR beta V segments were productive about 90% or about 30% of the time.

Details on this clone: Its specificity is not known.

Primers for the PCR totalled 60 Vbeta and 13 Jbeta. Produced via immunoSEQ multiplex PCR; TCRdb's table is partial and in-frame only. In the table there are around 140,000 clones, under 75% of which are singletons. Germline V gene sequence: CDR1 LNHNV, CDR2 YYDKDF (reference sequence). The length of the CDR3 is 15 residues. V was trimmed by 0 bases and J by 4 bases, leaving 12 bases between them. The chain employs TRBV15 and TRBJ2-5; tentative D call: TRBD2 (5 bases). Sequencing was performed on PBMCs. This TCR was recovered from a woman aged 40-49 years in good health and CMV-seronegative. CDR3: CATSRDLSGRETQYF. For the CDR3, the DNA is TGTGCCACCAGCAGAGATTTATCGGGGAGAGAGACCCAGTACTTC.